The 15 T cell receptor beta chains below come from one sample, sequenced in a study of T cells in localized non-small cell lung cancer. Profiling relied on immunoSEQ multiplex PCR, and the TCRdb table lists in-frame clones only, not all of them. The sample holds 50,000 or so clones, around 86% seen once. Sequenced here: peripheral blood, sampled before any cancer treatment. These receptors all come from a female donor of 60 years or more with stage II squamous cell lung carcinoma.

The J gene is TRBJ2-7, the V gene TRBV6-1; D remains ambiguous. The germline gives CDR1 MNHNS, CDR2 SASEGT. Trimming took off 1 base at V and 2 bases at J, with 12 bases between the two ends. There are 15 residues in the CDR3. In DNA form, the CDR3 reads TGTGCCAGCAGTGAAGAACGGAAAGCCACCTACGAGCAGTACTTC. This translates into CASSEERKATYEQYF.

The chain recombines TRBV6-5 with TRBJ2-2, with 9 bases fitting TRBD1. V trimming: 7 bases; J trimming: 3 bases; junction bases outside the gene matches: 3. The CDR3 is made up of 14 amino acids. Per germline, CDR1 MNHEY and CDR2 SVGAGI. The CDR3 region is CASKRTGDTGELFF. The CDR3 nucleotides are TGTGCCAGCAAACGGACAGGGGACACCGGGGAGCTGTTTTTT.

The chain employs TRBV7-6 and TRBJ1-1; unclear D gene. The CDR3 consists of 16 residues. V was shortened by 2 bases and J by 0 bases, with 13 bases between the two germline ends. CDR1 is SGHVS and CDR2 is FNYEAQ in the germline V gene. This CDR3 reads CASSLKPVRMNTEAFF. The CDR3 bases are TGTGCCAGCAGCTTAAAACCCGTCAGGATGAACACTGAAGCTTTCTTT.

The table lists this clone with a few counts. This chain connects TRBV5-1 to TRBJ2-3, with D possibly being TRBD1 or TRBD2 (5 bases each). V was pared by 4 bases and J by 2 bases, with 14 bases between. CDR1 is SGHRS and CDR2 is YFSETQ in the germline V gene. The CDR3 length is 15 residues. In nucleotides, the CDR3 is TGCGCCAGCAGCCTGTTGGGGACCATCACAGATACGCAGTATTTT. Its protein is CASSLLGTITDTQYF.

This chain links TRBV7-2 with TRBJ1-1; D unclear. Trimming stripped 2 bases from V and 4 bases from J, with 8 bases between. Germline V gene data show CDR1 as SGHTA and CDR2 as FQGNSA. This CDR3 has 13 amino acids. The CDR3, as DNA: TGTGCCAGCAGCTTAAGTGGTGGCACTGAAGCTTTCTTT. It is translated as CASSLSGGTEAFF.

The chain joins TRBV9 to TRBJ1-1; TRBD1 matches at 12 bases. CDR1 and CDR2 from the germline V gene are SGDLS and YYNGEE. The CDR3 runs to 15 residues. The ends lost 3 bases at V and 3 bases at J; junction bases unmatched: 3. The CDR3 nucleotides are TGTGCCAGCAGCGGGGACAGGGGGCTCGACACTGAAGCTTTCTTT. Protein sequence: CASSGDRGLDTEAFF.

This sequence joins TRBV19 and TRBJ2-7; D is unresolved. CDR3 size: 13 residues. The V gene's germline CDR1 is LNHDA and CDR2 SQIVND (reference sequence). V was trimmed by 3 bases and J by 1 base, leaving 7 bases between them. CDR3 DNA: TGTGCCAGTAGTATGAGCTTTTCCTACGAGCAGTACTTC. This sequence encodes CASSMSFSYEQYF.

This clone was seen more than once but under ten times. This chain uses TRBV28 with TRBJ2-7; perhaps TRBD2 as D (5 bases). This CDR3 has 14 amino acids. Trimming cost V 7 bases and J 2 bases, with 15 bases left between them. Germline assignment: CDR1 MDHEN and CDR2 SYDVKM. The CDR3 bases are TGTGCCAGCACCCGACCGGACGGGACCTACGAGCAGTACTTC. Translation gives CASTRPDGTYEQYF.

This clone has only one observation. The rearrangement links TRBV5-1 to TRBJ2-3, with 9 bases that match TRBD2. Germline V gene lookup returns CDR1 SGHRS and CDR2 YFSETQ. J was trimmed by 2 bases and V by 5 bases; bases with no gene match: 3. The CDR3 consists of 14 residues. This CDR3 reads CASRRGGATDTQYF. DNA of the CDR3: TGCGCCAGCAGGCGCGGGGGGGCCACAGATACGCAGTATTTT.

The chain links TRBV7-3 to TRBJ1-2; no reliable D call. V was shortened by 2 bases and J by 6 bases, with 10 bases between the two germline ends. Germline-derived CDR1 and CDR2 are SGHTA and FQGTGA. The length of the CDR3 is 13 residues. The CDR3 reads CASSLSRSDGYTF. The CDR3 DNA sequence: TGTGCCAGCAGCTTATCAAGGTCGGATGGCTACACCTTC.

The gene calls are TRBV18 and TRBJ2-7; 9 bases align to TRBD1. V lost 3 bases and J lost 8; bases outside the gene matches: 11. Germline V gives CDR1 KGHSH, CDR2 LQKENI. The CDR3 consists of 15 residues. The CDR3 reads CASSPGGQGGLKQYF. The CDR3 nucleotides read TGTGCCAGCTCACCCGGGGGACAGGGTGGACTAAAGCAGTACTTC.

The V and J genes are TRBV10-3 and TRBJ2-1; D gene unclear. Trimming left V 2 bases short and J 0 bases short, with 8 bases between. The V gene's germline CDR1 is ENHRY and CDR2 SYGVKD. The CDR3 sequence is 15 residues long. The CDR3 is CAISEGSSSYNEQFF. In DNA form, the CDR3 reads TGTGCCATCAGTGAGGGATCGAGCTCCTACAATGAGCAGTTCTTC.

J is TRBJ1-3 and V is TRBV6-6; the match to TRBD1 covers 7 bases. CDR1 and CDR2 (germline): MNHNY, SVGAGI (reference sequence). The junction had 3 bases not matched to a gene; V was cut back by 5 bases and J by 2 bases. The CDR3 contains 14 residues. The CDR3 DNA reads TGTGCCAGCAGTCTCAGGGGGACTGGAAACACCATATATTTT. Translating it yields CASSLRGTGNTIYF.

The J gene is TRBJ1-2, the V gene TRBV27; 8 positions agree with TRBD1. V trimming: 5 bases; J trimming: 4 bases; junction bases outside the gene matches: 6. Per germline, CDR1 MNHEY and CDR2 SMNVEV (reference sequence). The CDR3 extends over 14 amino acids. The CDR3 region has the DNA TGTGCCAGCAGTCCCGGACAGGGAGGCTATGGCTACACCTTC. Its translation: CASSPGQGGYGYTF.

The gene calls are TRBV5-4 and TRBJ2-3; 9 bases are a match to TRBD1. The germline V gene has CDR1 SGHNT and CDR2 YYREEE (reference sequence). The J segment lost 5 bases and the V segment lost 3 bases, leaving 10 bases of the junction unmatched. The CDR3 covers 16 residues. The CDR3 DNA reads as TGTGCCAGCAGCTGGGGGGGGACAGGGAGATTAGATACGCAGTATTTT. Encoded protein: CASSWGGTGRLDTQYF.